The entry below gives a single TCR beta chain sequence along with its context. Naivety among CD8 cells was defined by CD45RO negativity and positive CCR7 selection, thereby excluding terminally differentiated effector memory CD45RA+ cells. The data stem from a study of shared clonotypes between healthy human individuals. J was trimmed by 3 bases and V by 1 base; bases with no gene match: 7. Germline V gene sequence: CDR1 LGHNA, CDR2 YNFKEQ. The CDR3 extends over 16 amino acids. Measured with immunoSEQ multiplex PCR; TCRdb has only the in-frame clones, and not every one. The repertoire holds 550,000 to 750,000 clones, around 92% seen once, with about 24% in the top ten.

The specimen was naive CD8+ T cells sorted from blood. The chain is built from TRBV4-2 and TRBJ2-7; 9 bases match TRBD1. The source of this sequence is a man under 40 in good health. The CDR3 is CASSQAAGQGNYEQYF. The CDR3 region has the DNA TGTGCCAGCAGCCAAGCCGCGGGACAGGGAAACTACGAGCAGTACTTC.